In its sample, the clone carrying this TCR beta chain was seen a few times. Its antigen is not known. The data stem from a study of STAT5B mutations in CD4+ large granular lymphocyte leukemia. Study summary: The CDR3 'QG' motif was associated with a particular HLA allele among healthy donors.

Clones were read by immunoSEQ multiplex PCR, and TCRdb kept only the in-frame ones, dropping some. The sample records under 40,000 clones, 60% to 80% being singletons. General observations from the study: Over 20% of private leukemic clonotypes occurred rarely in other patients' non-leukemic repertoires. TRBV06-family usage was enriched in top patient clones (8/27) versus controls (2/35).

The germline V gene has CDR1 SGDLS and CDR2 YYNGEE. CDR3 size: 19 residues. Trimming took 0 bases from V and 4 from J; bases not matched to a gene: 14. Sequencing input: CD4+ T cells from blood buffy coats. The rearrangement joins TRBV9 to TRBJ2-1; 9 bases agree with TRBD2. The source is a human donor in good health. This chain's CDR3 is CASSVVGDQAGGRYNEQFF. Here the CDR3 DNA reads TGTGCCAGCAGCGTAGTCGGGGACCAAGCGGGGGGCCGATACAATGAGCAGTTCTTC.